What follows is one TCR beta chain and its context. Its antigen is unidentified. The sample is drawn from a study of CD8 T cells in Susac syndrome. About 0.45 to 1 ug RNA was reverse transcribed with random hexamers. An immunoSEQ multiplex PCR generated amplified TCR beta CDR3 products spanning 54 Vbeta and 13 Jbeta. TCRdb analysed the immunoSEQ multiplex PCR reads with MiXCR anew, one entry per CDR3 protein. The sample contains some 200,000 distinct CDR3 sequences, about 90% of which appear only once. TCR beta sequences were obtained from blood CD8+ and CD4+ T cells. In the multiple sclerosis control group, patients were treatment-naive and had stable or active relapsing-remitting disease. There are 17 residues in the CDR3. J gave up 12 bases and V 2 bases, and 16 bases lay outside the gene matches. In germline, CDR1 is PRHDT, CDR2 FYEKMQ (reference sequence). Study results and limitations: The study's TCR sequencing and HLA analysis drew on a certain number of individuals. That number was acknowledged as relatively small.

Specimen: CD8+ T cells from PBMCs. This sequence joins TRBV13 and TRBJ2-4; 10 bases map to TRBD2. This TCR came from a human donor with multiple sclerosis. This CDR3 reads CASSLKSSGAGGAHQYF. The CDR3 DNA reads as TGTGCCAGCAGCTTAAAGAGTTCGGGAGCGGGGGGGGCGCATCAGTACTTC.